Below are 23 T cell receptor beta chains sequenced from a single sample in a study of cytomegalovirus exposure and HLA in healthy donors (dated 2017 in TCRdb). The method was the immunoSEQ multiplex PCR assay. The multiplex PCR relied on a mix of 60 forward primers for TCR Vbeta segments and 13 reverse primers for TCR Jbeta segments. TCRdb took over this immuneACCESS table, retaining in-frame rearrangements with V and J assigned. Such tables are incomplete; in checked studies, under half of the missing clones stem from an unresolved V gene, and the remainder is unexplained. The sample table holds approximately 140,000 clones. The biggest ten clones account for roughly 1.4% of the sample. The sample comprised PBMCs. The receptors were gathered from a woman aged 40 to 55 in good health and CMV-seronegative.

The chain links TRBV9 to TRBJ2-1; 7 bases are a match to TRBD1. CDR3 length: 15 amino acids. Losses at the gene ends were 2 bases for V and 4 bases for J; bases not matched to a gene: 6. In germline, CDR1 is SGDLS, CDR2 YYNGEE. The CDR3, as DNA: TGTGCCAGCAGCGTGCAGGGGGACCATTACAATGAGCAGTTCTTC. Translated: CASSVQGDHYNEQFF.

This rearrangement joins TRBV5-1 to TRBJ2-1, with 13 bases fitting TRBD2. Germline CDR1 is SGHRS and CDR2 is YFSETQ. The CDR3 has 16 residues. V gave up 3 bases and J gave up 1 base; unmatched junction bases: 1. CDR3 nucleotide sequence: TGCGCCAGCAGCTGGGGACTAGCGGGGTCCTACAATGAGCAGTTCTTC. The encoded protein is CASSWGLAGSYNEQFF.

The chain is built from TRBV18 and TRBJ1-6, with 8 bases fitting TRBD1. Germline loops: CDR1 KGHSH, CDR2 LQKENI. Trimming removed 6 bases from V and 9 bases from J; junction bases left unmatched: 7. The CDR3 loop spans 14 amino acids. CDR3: CASSADRVTSPLHF. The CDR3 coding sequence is TGTGCCAGCTCCGCGGACAGGGTCACTTCACCCCTCCACTTT. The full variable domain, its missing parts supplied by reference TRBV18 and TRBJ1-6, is NAGVMQNPRHLVRRRGQEARLRCSPMKGHSHVYWYRQLPEEGLKFMVYLQKENIIDESGMPKERFSAEFPKEGPSILRIQQVVRGDSAAYFCASSADRVTSPLHFGNGTRLTVT.

The CDR3, as DNA: TGTGCCAGCTCACCACCAGACAAATATGGCTACACCTTC. Translating gives CASSPPDKYGYTF. The rearrangement joins TRBV18 to TRBJ1-2; D is undetermined. CDR1 is KGHSH and CDR2 is LQKENI in the germline V gene. CDR3 length equals 13 residues. V was trimmed by 0 bases and J by 5 bases, leaving 7 bases between them.

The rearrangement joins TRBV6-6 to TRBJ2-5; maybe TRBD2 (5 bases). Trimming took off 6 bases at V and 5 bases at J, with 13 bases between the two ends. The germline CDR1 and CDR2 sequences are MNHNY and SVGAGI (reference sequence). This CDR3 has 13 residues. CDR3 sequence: CASSDGRGETQYF. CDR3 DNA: TGTGCCAGCAGCGACGGACGAGGGGAGACCCAGTACTTC.

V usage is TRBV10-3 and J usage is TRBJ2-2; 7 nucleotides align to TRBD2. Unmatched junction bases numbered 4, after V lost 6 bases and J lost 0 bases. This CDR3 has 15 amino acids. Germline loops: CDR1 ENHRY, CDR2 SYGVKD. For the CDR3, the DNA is TGTGCCATCAGCTGGGGGGGAACGAACACCGGGGAGCTGTTTTTT. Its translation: CAISWGGTNTGELFF.

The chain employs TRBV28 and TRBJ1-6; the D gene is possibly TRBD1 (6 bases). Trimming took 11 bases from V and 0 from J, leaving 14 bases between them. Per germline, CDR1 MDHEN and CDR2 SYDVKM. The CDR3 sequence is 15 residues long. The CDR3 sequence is CAVGGMGSYNSPLHF. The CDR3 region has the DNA TGTGCCGTAGGGGGAATGGGCTCCTATAATTCACCCCTCCACTTT.

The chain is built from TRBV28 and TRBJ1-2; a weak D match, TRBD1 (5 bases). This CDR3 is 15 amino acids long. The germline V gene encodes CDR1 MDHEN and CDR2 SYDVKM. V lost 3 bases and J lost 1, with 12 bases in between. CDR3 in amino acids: CASSFPKGLNYGYTF. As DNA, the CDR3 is TGTGCCAGCAGTTTCCCGAAGGGACTTAACTATGGCTACACCTTC.

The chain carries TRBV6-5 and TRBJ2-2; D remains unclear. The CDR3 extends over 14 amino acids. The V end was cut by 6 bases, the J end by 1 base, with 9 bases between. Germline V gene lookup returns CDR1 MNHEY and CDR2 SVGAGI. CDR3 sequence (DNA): TGTGCCAGCAGGTACCCAGGGAACACCGGGGAGCTGTTTTTT. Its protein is CASRYPGNTGELFF.

In DNA form, the CDR3 reads TGTGCCAGCAGCTCGGACAGGGGGCAGTCGGCTTTCTTT. It codes for CASSSDRGQSAFF. The J gene is TRBJ1-1, the V gene TRBV7-3; TRBD1 matches at 11 bases. V shed 4 bases and J 11 bases; nucleotides not matched to a gene: 6. The CDR3 is 13 amino acids. Per the germline V gene, CDR1 is SGHTA and CDR2 is FQGTGA.

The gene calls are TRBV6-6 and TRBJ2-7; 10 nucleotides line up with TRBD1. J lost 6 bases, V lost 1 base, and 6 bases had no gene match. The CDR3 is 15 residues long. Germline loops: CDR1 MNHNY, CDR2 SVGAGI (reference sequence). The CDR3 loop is CASSYFSGQGSEQYF. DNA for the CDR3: TGTGCCAGCAGTTACTTCTCGGGACAGGGGAGCGAGCAGTACTTC.

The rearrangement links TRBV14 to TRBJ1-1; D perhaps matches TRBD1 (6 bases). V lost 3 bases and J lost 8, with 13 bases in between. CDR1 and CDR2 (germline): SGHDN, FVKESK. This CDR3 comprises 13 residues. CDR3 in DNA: TGTGCCAGCAGCCATCTATTACAGGGAGAAGCTTTCTTT. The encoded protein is CASSHLLQGEAFF. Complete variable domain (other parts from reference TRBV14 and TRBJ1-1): EAGVTQFPSHSVIEKGQTVTLRCDPISGHDNLYWYRRVMGKEIKFLLHFVKESKQDESGMPNNRFLAERTGGTYSTLKVQPAELEDSGVYFCASSHLLQGEAFFGQGTRLTVV.

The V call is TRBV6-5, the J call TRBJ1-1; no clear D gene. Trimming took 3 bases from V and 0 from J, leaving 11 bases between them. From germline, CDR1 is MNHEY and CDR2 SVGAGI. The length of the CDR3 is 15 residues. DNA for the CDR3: TGTGCCAGCAGTTATAATCGAGGTATGAACACTGAAGCTTTCTTT. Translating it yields CASSYNRGMNTEAFF.

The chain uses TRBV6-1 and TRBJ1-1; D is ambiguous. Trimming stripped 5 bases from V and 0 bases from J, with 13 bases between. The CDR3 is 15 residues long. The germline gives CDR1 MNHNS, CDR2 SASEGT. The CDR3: CASSLHESMNTEAFF. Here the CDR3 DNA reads TGTGCCAGCAGTCTGCATGAGTCCATGAACACTGAAGCTTTCTTT.

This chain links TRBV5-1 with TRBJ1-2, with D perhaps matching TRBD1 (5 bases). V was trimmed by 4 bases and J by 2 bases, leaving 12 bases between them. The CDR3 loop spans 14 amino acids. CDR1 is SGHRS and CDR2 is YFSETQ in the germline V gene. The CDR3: CASSPDSGNYGYTF. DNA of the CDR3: TGCGCCAGCAGCCCCGACAGCGGGAACTATGGCTACACCTTC.

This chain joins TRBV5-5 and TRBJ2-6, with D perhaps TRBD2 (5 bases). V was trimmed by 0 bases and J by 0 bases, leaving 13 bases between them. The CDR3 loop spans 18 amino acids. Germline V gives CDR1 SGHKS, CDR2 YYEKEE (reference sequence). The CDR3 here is CASSLVLLGSSGANVLTF. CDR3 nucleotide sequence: TGTGCCAGCAGCTTGGTTTTATTGGGGAGCTCTGGGGCCAACGTCCTGACTTTC.

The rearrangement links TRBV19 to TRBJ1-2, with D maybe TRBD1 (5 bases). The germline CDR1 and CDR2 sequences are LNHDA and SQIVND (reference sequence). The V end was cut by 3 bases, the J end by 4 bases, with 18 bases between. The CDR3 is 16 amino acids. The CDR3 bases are TGTGCCAGTAGTATCATCGGCGGGGGTCCGATCTATGGCTACACCTTC. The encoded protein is CASSIIGGGPIYGYTF.

For the CDR3, the DNA is TGTGCCAGCAGTTTAGGGGACAATCAGCCCCAGCATTTT. Its translation: CASSLGDNQPQHF. J is TRBJ1-5 and V is TRBV6-4; possibly TRBD1 for D (5 bases). The CDR3 runs 13 residues. With 5 bases removed from V and 3 bases from J, the gap between germline ends came to 8 bases. Germline V gene lookup returns CDR1 MRHNA and CDR2 SNTAGT.

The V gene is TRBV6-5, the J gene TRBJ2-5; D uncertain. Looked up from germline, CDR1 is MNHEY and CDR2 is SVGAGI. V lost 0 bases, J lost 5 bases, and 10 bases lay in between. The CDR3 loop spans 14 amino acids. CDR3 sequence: CASSYSSSPETQYF. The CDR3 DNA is TGTGCCAGCAGTTACTCGAGCTCCCCGGAGACCCAGTACTTC.

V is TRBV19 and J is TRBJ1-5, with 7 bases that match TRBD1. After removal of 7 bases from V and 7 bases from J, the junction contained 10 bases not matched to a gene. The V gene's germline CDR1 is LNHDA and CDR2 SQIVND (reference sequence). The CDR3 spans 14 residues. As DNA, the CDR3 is TGTGCCAGTACGAGACAGGGTTTATGGCAGCCCCAGCATTTT. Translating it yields CASTRQGLWQPQHF.

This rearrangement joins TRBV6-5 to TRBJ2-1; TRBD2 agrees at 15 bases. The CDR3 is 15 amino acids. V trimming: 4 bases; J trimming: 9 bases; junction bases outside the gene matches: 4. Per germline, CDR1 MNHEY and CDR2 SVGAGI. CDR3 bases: TGTGCCAGCAGTTTCGGGACTAGCGGGGGGAGTGAGCAGTTCTTC. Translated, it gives CASSFGTSGGSEQFF.

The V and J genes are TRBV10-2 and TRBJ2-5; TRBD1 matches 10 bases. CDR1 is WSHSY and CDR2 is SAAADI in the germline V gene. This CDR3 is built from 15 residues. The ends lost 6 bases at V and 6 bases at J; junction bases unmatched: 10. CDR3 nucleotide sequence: TGCGCCAGCAGCGACCGGGACAGGGGTATGAAGACCCAGTACTTC. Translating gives CASSDRDRGMKTQYF.

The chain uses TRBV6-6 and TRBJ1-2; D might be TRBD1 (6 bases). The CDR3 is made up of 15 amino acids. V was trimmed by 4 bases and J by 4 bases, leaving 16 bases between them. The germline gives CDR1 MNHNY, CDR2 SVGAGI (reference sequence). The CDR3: CASSSDRSAFYGYTF. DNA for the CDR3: TGTGCCAGCAGTTCAGACAGGTCTGCCTTCTATGGCTACACCTTC.